This TCR beta chain was captured by sequencing in a study of T cell repertoires in cytomegalovirus infection. Study at large: Shared public TCR beta signatures pointed to both CMV infection and a matching HLA type.

TCRdb reanalysed the reads using MiXCR and keeps one entry per CDR3 protein. The sample contains around 530,000 distinct CDR3 sequences, around a quarter of which appear only once. Germline V gene lookup returns CDR1 MNHGY and CDR2 SAAAGT. Trimming cost V 2 bases and J 0 bases, with 14 bases left between them. The CDR3 contains 16 residues. The chain carries TRBV6-8 and TRBJ2-7, with D unclear. Sequencing input: PBMCs. This TCR was recovered from a human donor in good health (CMV status not recorded). Some clones in this sample may be carry-over from other donors' samples. The CDR3 loop is CASSYTIAPPSYEQYF. The CDR3, as DNA: TGTGCCAGCAGTTACACCATTGCGCCCCCCTCCTACGAGCAGTACTTC.